Below, 8 T cell receptor beta chains from the same sample are listed, as sequenced in a study of immune evolution from preneoplasia to lung adenocarcinoma. Assay used: immunoSEQ multiplex PCR; TCRdb lists only in-frame clones, some missing. The sample carries around 12,000 clones, approximately 77% recorded once. The sample comprised FFPE minimally invasive lung adenocarcinoma tissue. The receptor set was obtained from a person aged 70 to 85 with lung adenocarcinoma.

This clone appeared a few times. This chain uses TRBV7-2 with TRBJ2-7; the match to TRBD2 covers 8 bases. The CDR3 contains 15 residues. V trimming: 3 bases; J trimming: 4 bases; junction bases outside the gene matches: 8. Germline V gene data show CDR1 as SGHTA and CDR2 as FQGNSA. In DNA, the CDR3 is TGTGCCAGCAGCTTCCACGGGGGGGCCGTTTACGAGCAGTACTTC. Amino acid sequence: CASSFHGGAVYEQYF.

This clone was observed a handful of times. The chain uses TRBV30 and TRBJ2-1; D not resolved. Trimming removed 8 bases from V and 0 bases from J, with 14 bases in between. The length of the CDR3 is 14 residues. CDR1 and CDR2 (germline): GTSNPN, SVGIG (reference sequence). The CDR3 bases are TGTGCCCTGATGCGGCAGAGCTCCTACAATGAGCAGTTCTTC. Its protein is CALMRQSSYNEQFF.

The chain recombines TRBV7-9 with TRBJ2-3; 8 bases line up with TRBD1. This CDR3 region has 13 residues. CDR1 is SEHNR and CDR2 is FQNEAQ in the germline V gene (reference sequence). Trimming at V came to 4 bases and at J to 14 bases, leaving 11 bases not matched to a gene. In DNA form, the CDR3 reads TGTGCCAGCAGCTCGGCCCTTGGACAGGGAAGGTATTTT. It codes for CASSSALGQGRYF. Filled out from reference TRBV7-9 and TRBJ2-3, the complete variable domain reads DTGVSQNPRHKITKRGQNVTFRCDPISEHNRLYWYRQTLGQGPEFLTYFQNEAQLEKSRLLSDRFSAERPKGSFSTLEIQRTEQGDSAMYLCASSSALGQGRYFGPGTRLTVL.

V is TRBV30 and J is TRBJ1-3; D not resolved. The V gene's germline CDR1 is GTSNPN and CDR2 SVGIG (reference sequence). The CDR3 has 15 residues. Trimming shortened V by 4 bases and J by 2 bases, and 15 bases separated the two germline ends. Here the CDR3 reads CAWKWAGQAGNTIYF. The CDR3 DNA reads as TGTGCCTGGAAATGGGCCGGTCAGGCTGGAAACACCATATATTTT.

The J gene is TRBJ1-3, the V gene TRBV7-8; 10 bases fit TRBD1. Germline V CDR1 and CDR2: SGHVS, FQNEAQ. V shed 4 bases and J 0 bases; nucleotides not matched to a gene: 6. The CDR3 sequence is 17 residues long. CDR3 sequence (DNA): TGTGCCAGCAGCTCTGGGACAGGGGCAACCTCTGGAAACACCATATATTTT. Translating gives CASSSGTGATSGNTIYF.

The gene calls are TRBV9 and TRBJ1-2; D remains unclear. Looked up from germline, CDR1 is SGDLS and CDR2 is YYNGEE. CDR3 length equals 14 residues. Trimming shortened V by 0 bases and J by 2 bases, and 8 bases separated the two germline ends. The CDR3 DNA is TGTGCCAGCAGCGTAGATAGATCAAACTATGGCTACACCTTC. It yields the protein CASSVDRSNYGYTF. Based on the CDR3 plus reference TRBV9 and TRBJ1-2, the full variable domain is DSGVTQTPKHLITATGQRVTLRCSPRSGDLSVYWYQQSLDQGLQFLIQYYNGEERAKGNILERFSAQQFPDLHSELNLSSLELGDSALYFCASSVDRSNYGYTFGSGTRLTVV.

The rearrangement uses TRBV7-9 and TRBJ1-2; weak D call: TRBD1 (6 bases). CDR1 is SEHNR and CDR2 is FQNEAQ in the germline V gene (reference sequence). V lost 0 bases to trimming and J lost 2 bases, with 10 bases between them. CDR3 size: 15 residues. This chain's CDR3 is CASSLAQGTNYGYTF. Written as DNA, the CDR3 is TGTGCCAGCAGCTTAGCGCAAGGGACAAACTATGGCTACACCTTC.

This chain's CDR3 is CASSPATLQGYNEQFF. Written as DNA, the CDR3 is TGTGCCAGCTCACCCGCGACGTTACAGGGATACAATGAGCAGTTCTTC. The rearrangement uses TRBV18 and TRBJ2-1, with D maybe TRBD1 (6 bases). The length of the CDR3 is 16 residues. CDR1 and CDR2 (germline): KGHSH, LQKENI. Trimming cost V 3 bases and J 4 bases, with 16 bases left between them. The entire variable domain, with the rest obtained from reference TRBV18 and TRBJ2-1, is as follows: NAGVMQNPRHLVRRRGQEARLRCSPMKGHSHVYWYRQLPEEGLKFMVYLQKENIIDESGMPKERFSAEFPKEGPSILRIQQVVRGDSAAYFCASSPATLQGYNEQFFGPGTRLTVL.